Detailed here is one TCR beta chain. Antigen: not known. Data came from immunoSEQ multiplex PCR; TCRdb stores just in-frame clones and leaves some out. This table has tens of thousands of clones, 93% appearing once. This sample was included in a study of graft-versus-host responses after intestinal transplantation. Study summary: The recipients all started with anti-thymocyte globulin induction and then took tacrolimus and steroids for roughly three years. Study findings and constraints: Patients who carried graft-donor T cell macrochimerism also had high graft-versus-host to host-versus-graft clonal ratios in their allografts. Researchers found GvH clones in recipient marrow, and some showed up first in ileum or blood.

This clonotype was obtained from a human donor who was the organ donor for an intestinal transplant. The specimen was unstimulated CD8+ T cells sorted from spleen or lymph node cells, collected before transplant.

In DNA, the CDR3 is TGTGCCAGCAGTTACTACCCTAGCGGCCAAGAGACCCAGTACTTC. This gives the protein CASSYYPSGQETQYF. The chain joins TRBV6-5 to TRBJ2-5; 7 positions agree with TRBD2. Germline CDR1 and CDR2: MNHEY and SVGAGI. The CDR3 runs 15 residues. The V segment lost 1 base and the J segment 1 base; nucleotides outside the gene matches: 3.